Following are 27 T cell receptor beta chains from one sample sequenced in a study of early T cells in non-severe SARS-CoV-2 infection. TCRdb re-analysed the 5' RACE reads in MiXCR, keeping a single row per CDR3 protein. The sample lists roughly 86,000 distinct CDR3 sequences, less than 8% occurring once. The sequenced sample was whole blood. The receptors originated from an adult who was a healthcare worker with PCR-confirmed SARS-CoV-2 infection or an uninfected control (not recorded which).

This clonotype was detected ten times or more. The chain is built from TRBV11-2 and TRBJ2-4; 10 bases map to TRBD1. Trimming removed 4 bases from V and 7 bases from J; junction bases left unmatched: 4. The CDR3 has 14 residues. Germline CDR1 and CDR2: SGHAT and FQNNGV. The CDR3: CASSSGQGGNIQYF. The CDR3 DNA is TGTGCCAGCAGCTCCGGACAGGGGGGGAACATTCAGTACTTC.

In its sample, this clonotype was seen many times. CDR3 bases: TGTGCCAGCAGCTTAGTCGGTTCGGGAGCGGGAAGATACAATGAGCAGTTCTTC. It specifies CASSLVGSGAGRYNEQFF. V and J are TRBV7-6 and TRBJ2-1, with 7 bases matching TRBD2. Germline CDR1 is SGHVS and CDR2 is FNYEAQ. The CDR3 has 18 amino acids. J was trimmed by 4 bases and V by 1 base; bases with no gene match: 13.

This clonotype occurred many times. The rearrangement links TRBV20-1 to TRBJ2-1, with D possibly being TRBD1 (6 bases). Germline CDR1 reads DFQATT; CDR2 reads SNEGSKA (reference sequence). The CDR3 contains 14 residues. Trimming stripped 8 bases from V and 4 bases from J, with 18 bases between. CDR3 bases: TGCAGTCCAACTCCGGGACAAATTTACAATGAGCAGTTCTTC. Translated: CSPTPGQIYNEQFF.

This clonotype was counted ten times or more. The chain is built from TRBV4-3 and TRBJ1-1; D is possibly TRBD1 (5 bases). The CDR3 length is 14 residues. Germline CDR1 LGHNA, CDR2 YSLEER. The germline V and J ends were trimmed by 0 bases and 5 bases, with 10 bases remaining between them. Here the CDR3 reads CASSQERGGTEAFF. The DNA of the CDR3 is TGCGCCAGCAGCCAAGAGAGGGGAGGGACTGAAGCTTTCTTT.

This sequence joins TRBV7-2 and TRBJ2-7; TRBD1 agrees at 7 bases. CDR3 size: 16 residues. Germline lookup yields CDR1 SGHTA and CDR2 FQGNSA. With 5 bases clipped from V and 0 bases from J, the junction kept 10 bases outside the gene matches. In DNA form, the CDR3 reads TGTGCCAGCAGCAGAACAGGGGCCCAAAGCTCCTACGAGCAGTACTTC. It specifies CASSRTGAQSSYEQYF.

The table lists this clonotype with many counts. V gene TRBV7-9 combines with J gene TRBJ2-3, with D tentatively TRBD2 (5 bases). Trimming cost V 4 bases and J 1 base, with 9 bases left between them. This CDR3 has 14 amino acids. From germline, CDR1 is SEHNR and CDR2 FQNEAQ (reference sequence). The CDR3 DNA is TGTGCCAGCAGCTCAGCGGCCCGCACAGATACGCAGTATTTT. It translates to CASSSAARTDTQYF.

The CDR3 protein is CASRGQGAREQYF. In DNA, the CDR3 is TGTGCCAGCAGGGGACAGGGGGCTCGGGAGCAGTACTTC. The V gene is TRBV12-3 or TRBV12-4, the J gene TRBJ2-7, with 12 bases lining up with TRBD1. After removal of 6 bases from V and 7 bases from J, the junction contained 4 bases not matched to a gene. The length of the CDR3 is 13 residues.

This sequence joins TRBV4-3 and TRBJ2-1, with 11 bases matching TRBD2. With V trimmed by 1 base and J by 0 bases, 8 bases remained unmatched. CDR3 length equals 19 residues. From germline, CDR1 is LGHNA and CDR2 YSLEER. In DNA form, the CDR3 reads TGCGCCAGCAGCCAAGGAGGCCTAGCGGGAGGTAGCTCCTACAATGAGCAGTTCTTC. Translation gives CASSQGGLAGGSSYNEQFF.

This clonotype was recorded a few times. CDR3: CASSAGGFSEAFF. CDR3 nucleotide sequence: TGTGCCAGCAGTGCAGGAGGGTTCAGTGAAGCTTTCTTT. V and J are TRBV2 and TRBJ1-1; D not resolved. The V end was cut by 4 bases, the J end by 7 bases, with 13 bases between. Germline V lookup: CDR1 SNHLY, CDR2 FYNNEI. The CDR3 runs 13 residues.

V and J are TRBV30 and TRBJ2-4; 12 nucleotides align to TRBD1. The trim removed 4 bases at V and 0 bases at J, leaving 13 bases unmatched. The CDR3 loop spans 19 amino acids. The germline gives CDR1 GTSNPN, CDR2 SVGIG (reference sequence). The CDR3 nucleotides are TGTGCCTGGAATAACCGGTGGGACAGGGGGCCCATAGCCAAAAACATTCAGTACTTC. Its translation is CAWNNRWDRGPIAKNIQYF.

V gene TRBV28 combines with J gene TRBJ1-2; 10 nucleotides match TRBD1. The CDR3 totals 14 residues. Unmatched junction bases numbered 6, after V lost 6 bases and J lost 5 bases. Germline V lookup: CDR1 MDHEN, CDR2 SYDVKM. The CDR3 nucleotides read TGTGCCAGCAGCCGACAGGGGGCTATTTATGGCTACACCTTC. Its protein is CASSRQGAIYGYTF.

The V and J genes are TRBV7-6 and TRBJ2-5, with 10 bases identical to TRBD1. The J segment lost 3 bases and the V segment lost 5 bases, leaving 12 bases of the junction unmatched. Germline V lookup: CDR1 SGHVS, CDR2 FNYEAQ. The CDR3 totals 17 residues. CDR3 in amino acids: CASSPRQGQGKEETQYF. The CDR3, as DNA: TGTGCCAGCAGCCCCCGACAGGGACAGGGGAAGGAAGAGACCCAGTACTTC.

This clonotype was counted many times. This chain joins TRBV2 and TRBJ2-5; 9 bases are a match to TRBD2. Germline CDR1 SNHLY, CDR2 FYNNEI. V was pared by 5 bases and J by 5 bases, with 0 bases of the junction left unmatched. The CDR3 covers 12 residues. CDR3 nucleotides: TGTGCCAGCAGTACTAGCGGGGAGACCCAGTACTTC. Translating gives CASSTSGETQYF.

J is TRBJ2-3 and V is TRBV2; D is unclear. This CDR3 region has 11 residues. Trimming stripped 5 bases from V and 5 bases from J, with 5 bases between. Germline loops: CDR1 SNHLY, CDR2 FYNNEI. In DNA, the CDR3 is TGTGCCAGCAGTCAACGAGATACGCAGTATTTT. It translates to CASSQRDTQYF.

The chain links TRBV10-2 to TRBJ2-5, with 12 bases lining up with TRBD1. Germline CDR1 reads WSHSY; CDR2 reads SAAADI. The trim removed 5 bases at V and 6 bases at J, leaving 13 bases unmatched. CDR3 length: 17 amino acids. The CDR3 loop is CASSQGGQGALVKTQYF. DNA for the CDR3: TGCGCCAGCAGTCAAGGGGGACAGGGGGCGCTTGTAAAGACCCAGTACTTC.

V gene TRBV3-1 combines with J gene TRBJ1-2; D not certain. The CDR3 length is 13 residues. Looked up from germline, CDR1 is LGHDT and CDR2 is YNNKEL (reference sequence). V was clipped by 1 base and J by 7 bases, with 10 bases between them. DNA of the CDR3: TGTGCCAGCAGCCAAGGGGTGCACGGTGGCTACACCTTC. Its protein is CASSQGVHGGYTF.

This clonotype came up a few times. V and J are TRBV18 and TRBJ1-2; 12 bases agree with TRBD1. The germline gives CDR1 KGHSH, CDR2 LQKENI. The V gene end was trimmed by 5 bases and the J gene end by 3 bases; junction bases not matched to a gene: 16. The CDR3 has 19 residues. The CDR3 DNA is TGTGCCAGCTCAGCGCCGGGACAGGGGGCCCTCGGAGGCGACTATGGCTACACCTTC. Amino acids: CASSAPGQGALGGDYGYTF.

This clonotype was recorded at least ten times. The J gene is TRBJ1-5, the V gene TRBV28; D is undetermined. V lost 5 bases and J lost 0, with 14 bases in between. The CDR3 runs to 16 residues. Germline values: CDR1 MDHEN, CDR2 SYDVKM. The CDR3 DNA reads TGTGCCAGCAGTCTCGGCTTTGGATATAGCAATCAGCCCCAGCATTTT. The encoded protein is CASSLGFGYSNQPQHF.

This clonotype has a count of ten or more. The chain recombines TRBV30 with TRBJ1-3; D is unclear. CDR1 GTSNPN and CDR2 SVGIG come from the germline V gene (reference sequence). V shed 4 bases and J shed 2 bases, with 6 bases lying between them. This CDR3 has 12 residues. The CDR3 loop reads CAWMNTGNTIYF. CDR3 nucleotides: TGTGCCTGGATGAACACTGGAAACACCATATATTTT. The full variable domain, its missing parts supplied by reference TRBV30 and TRBJ1-3, is SQTIHQWPATLVQPVGSPLSLECTVEGTSNPNLYWYRQAAGRGLQLLFYSVGIGQISSEVPQNLSASRPQDRQFILSSKKLLLSDSGFYLCAWMNTGNTIYFGEGSWLTVV.

This clonotype was seen many times. The chain couples TRBV20-1 to TRBJ1-2, with D hard to call. This CDR3 contains 15 residues. Trimming pared 6 bases from V and 7 bases from J, leaving 24 bases between. In germline, CDR1 is DFQATT, CDR2 SNEGSKA (reference sequence). The CDR3 DNA is TGCAGTGCAACCCCCTTCCGAGGTGGAGTGGCTGGCTACACCTTC. Translating it yields CSATPFRGGVAGYTF.

There are a few counts of this clonotype. The genes are TRBV9 and TRBJ2-5; 8 nucleotides align to TRBD2. J lost 0 bases, V lost 4 bases, and 2 bases had no gene match. The CDR3 totals 14 residues. CDR1 is SGDLS, CDR2 YYNGEE, per germline. CDR3 loop: CASSRLANQETQYF. CDR3 DNA: TGTGCCAGCAGCCGACTAGCGAACCAAGAGACCCAGTACTTC.

This clonotype was found many times. V is TRBV28 and J is TRBJ1-2, with D perhaps TRBD1 (5 bases). The CDR3 has 11 residues. Germline V gives CDR1 MDHEN, CDR2 SYDVKM. The germline V and J ends were trimmed by 8 bases and 8 bases, with 12 bases remaining between them. CDR3 loop: CASGRQYGYTF. The CDR3 coding sequence is TGTGCCAGCGGTCGACAGTACGGCTACACCTTC.

This clonotype was recorded at least ten times. The CDR3 DNA reads TGTGCCAGCAGTTTGACTAGCGGGGGATACAATGAGCAGTTCTTC. Translation gives CASSLTSGGYNEQFF. This chain links TRBV6-2 or TRBV6-3 with TRBJ2-1; 12 nucleotides agree with TRBD2. The CDR3 extends over 15 amino acids. The V and J ends lost 4 bases and 4 bases, in that order; junction bases with no gene match: 2. Germline CDR1 is MNHEY and CDR2 is SVGEGT.

This chain connects TRBV11-2 to TRBJ1-6; the D gene is possibly TRBD1 (6 bases). The CDR3 is 15 amino acids. V lost 5 bases and J lost 3, with 11 bases in between. CDR1 is SGHAT and CDR2 is FQNNGV in the germline V gene. CDR3 loop: CASSQGQFYNSPLHF. CDR3 sequence (DNA): TGTGCCAGCAGCCAAGGACAGTTCTATAATTCACCCCTCCACTTT. Variable domain in full (rest from reference TRBV11-2 and TRBJ1-6): EAGVAQSPRYKIIEKRQSVAFWCNPISGHATLYWYQQILGQGPKLLIQFQNNGVVDDSQLPKDRFSAERLKGVDSTLKIQPAKLEDSAVYLCASSQGQFYNSPLHFGNGTRLTVT.

Remarks on this clonotype: One end of the junction does not line up with germline, which may come from a read error. The chain employs TRBV4-2 and TRBJ2-2; D perhaps matches TRBD2 (5 bases). The CDR3 loop spans 15 amino acids. Germline CDR1 LGHNA, CDR2 YNFKEQ. The CDR3 reads CASSPVGSTHGEPFF. The DNA for the CDR3 is TGTGCCAGCAGCCCAGTCGGCTCGACACACGGGGAGCCGTTTTTT.

The sample holds many counts of this clonotype. J is TRBJ1-2 and V is TRBV20-1; D ambiguous. The germline CDR1 and CDR2 sequences are DFQATT and SNEGSKA (reference sequence). Deletions cut 1 base from V and 8 bases from J, with 11 bases between. The CDR3 is 12 amino acids. The CDR3 DNA sequence: TGCAGTGCTAGAGTTAAGGGTGACGGCTACACCTTC. It encodes CSARVKGDGYTF.

A few counts support this clonotype. This chain uses TRBV6-5 with TRBJ1-1; 7 bases agree with TRBD1. Germline loops: CDR1 MNHEY, CDR2 SVGAGI. The CDR3 sequence is 13 residues long. J lost 7 bases, V lost 2 bases, and 4 bases had no gene match. The CDR3 sequence is CASSYPGQFEAFF. The CDR3 nucleotides are TGTGCCAGCAGTTACCCGGGACAGTTTGAAGCTTTCTTT.